This entry is about one T cell receptor (beta chain). In its sample, this clone was seen once. The antigen it binds to is not known. Base quality data are lacking; no much larger clone is found one base away. The immunoSEQ Assay, a bias-controlled multiplex PCR, was used to amplify TCRbeta CDR3 regions from genomic DNA. In the original analysis: Within the assay, amplification of reference gene primers was used to estimate how many nucleated cells each sample contained. To quantify the absolute abundance of each unique TCRbeta CDR3 rearrangement, sequence reads were collapsed and filtered. For each sample, productive Simpson clonality was calculated as the square root of Simpson's diversity index across productive rearrangements. In its TCRdb copy, this immuneACCESS table keeps in-frame sequences only and misses some clones. Where compared with another copy, unresolved V genes explain less than half of these, and the others have no known cause. That table gives V, J and clone size, and the DNA gave D and trimming. The sample table lists about 99,000 clones, more than 85% of them with a count of one. Roughly 6% of the sample goes to the ten largest clones.

The data were obtained in a study of blood T cell repertoires in COVID-19 (dated by TCRdb to 2020 to 2022). Study-level background: The collaborator samples originated in the United States, Italy and Spain and spanned the acute and convalescent phases of COVID-19. The prospective study material was composed of cDNA or gDNA derived from T cells, B-cell-depleted T cells, or PBMCs. The dataset comprised deeply sampled blood TCRbeta repertoires from subjects exposed to, actively infected with, or recovered from COVID-19. The repertoires were made available in a free public database intended to serve as a resource for research on the immune response to SARS-CoV-2. Samples came from the ongoing ImmuneRACE study (first 160 participants) plus 1,254 subjects from 6 global collaborators. The sample metadata nearly always contained a de-identified subject ID, COVID-19 status, age in years and sex. HLA class I and class II types, where available, came from metadata supplied by the sample provider rather than from assay-based typing. Beyond this particular receptor, the publication reports: The quantity of clinical and demographic metadata differed by source and by participant and was supplied without curation.

The collaborating institutions used their own protocols to collect whole blood in K2EDTA tubes. For TCRbeta analysis, collaborators shipped samples in one of three forms: frozen whole blood, isolated PBMCs, or DNA extracted from either of those sample types. Relative to germline, V is missing 7 bases and J is missing 4 bases, with 9 bases of the junction outside any gene match. There are 14 amino acids in the CDR3, from cysteine to phenylalanine inclusive. The CDR3 DNA has 42 bases and is translated from base 1. In the germline V gene, CDR1 corresponds to SNHLY and CDR2 to FYNNEI. Recombination connected TRBV2 to TRBJ2-7; 8 bases in the middle match TRBD2. The sequenced material came from peripheral blood. This receptor was obtained from a human donor in a cohort sampled during active COVID-19. The DNA reads TGTGCCAGCAAATGGAACGCGGGAGGATACGAGCAGTACTTC. Its protein reads: CASKWNAGGYEQYF.